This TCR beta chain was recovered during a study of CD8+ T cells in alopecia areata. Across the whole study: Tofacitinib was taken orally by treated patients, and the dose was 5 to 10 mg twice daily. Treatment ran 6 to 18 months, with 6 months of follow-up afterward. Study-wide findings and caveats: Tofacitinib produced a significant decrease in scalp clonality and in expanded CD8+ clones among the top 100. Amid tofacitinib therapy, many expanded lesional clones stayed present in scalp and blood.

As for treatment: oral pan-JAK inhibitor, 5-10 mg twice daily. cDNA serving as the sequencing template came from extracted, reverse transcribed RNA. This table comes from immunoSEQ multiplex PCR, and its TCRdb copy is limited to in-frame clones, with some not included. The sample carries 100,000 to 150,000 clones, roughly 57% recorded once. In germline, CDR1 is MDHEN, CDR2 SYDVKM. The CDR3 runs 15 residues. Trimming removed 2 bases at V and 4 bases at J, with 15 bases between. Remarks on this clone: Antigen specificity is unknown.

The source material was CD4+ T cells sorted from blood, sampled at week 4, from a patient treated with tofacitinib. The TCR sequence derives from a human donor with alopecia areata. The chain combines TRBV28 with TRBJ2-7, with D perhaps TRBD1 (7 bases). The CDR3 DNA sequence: TGTGCCAGCAGTTTAAGCGGTCAGGGGGGATACGAGCAGTACTTC. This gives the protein CASSLSGQGGYEQYF.